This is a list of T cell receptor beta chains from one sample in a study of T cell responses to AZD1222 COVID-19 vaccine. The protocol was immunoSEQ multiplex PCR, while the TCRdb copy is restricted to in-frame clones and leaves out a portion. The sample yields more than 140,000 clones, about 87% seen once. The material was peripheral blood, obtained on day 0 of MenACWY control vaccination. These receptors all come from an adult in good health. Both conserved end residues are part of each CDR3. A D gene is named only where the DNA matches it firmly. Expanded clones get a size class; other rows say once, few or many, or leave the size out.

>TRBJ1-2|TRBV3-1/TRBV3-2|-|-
CASTGGNYGYTF
TGTGCCAGTACTGGAGGGAACTATGGCTACACCTTC
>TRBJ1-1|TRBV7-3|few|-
CASSPGWGEAFF
TGTGCCAGCAGCCCCGGGTGGGGGGAAGCTTTCTTT
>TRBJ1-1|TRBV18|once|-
CASSSDRLNTEAFF
TGTGCCAGCTCTTCCGACAGGTTGAACACTGAAGCTTTCTTT
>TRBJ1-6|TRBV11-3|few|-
CASSFYRDPGSPLHF
TGTGCCAGCAGCTTCTACAGGGATCCCGGTTCGCCCCTCCACTTT
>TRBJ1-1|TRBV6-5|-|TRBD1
CASSQQGALNTEAFF
TGTGCCAGCAGTCAACAGGGGGCACTGAACACTGAAGCTTTCTTT
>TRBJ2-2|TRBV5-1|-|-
CASSPGHMNTGELFF
TGCGCCAGCAGCCCGGGACATATGAACACCGGGGAGCTGTTTTTT
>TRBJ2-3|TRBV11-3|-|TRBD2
CASSLATSAIQYTDTQYF
TGTGCCAGCAGCTTAGCGACTAGCGCGATCCAATACACAGATACGCAGTATTTT
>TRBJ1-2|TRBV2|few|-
CASSEGGFSHGYTF
TGTGCCAGCAGTGAAGGGGGCTTCTCACACGGCTACACCTTC
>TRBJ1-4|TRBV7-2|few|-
CASSSHNEKLFF
TGTGCCAGCAGCTCCCATAATGAAAAACTGTTTTTT
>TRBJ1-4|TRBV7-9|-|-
CASSLEFGGKLFF
TGTGCCAGCAGCTTAGAATTTGGCGGAAAACTGTTTTTT
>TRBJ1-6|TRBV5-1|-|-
CASSVVGGRDSPLHF
TGCGCCAGCAGCGTCGTTGGGGGGCGAGACTCACCCCTCCACTTT
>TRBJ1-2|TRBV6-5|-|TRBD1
CASRRTGFGYTF
TGTGCCAGCAGAAGGACAGGGTTTGGCTACACCTTC
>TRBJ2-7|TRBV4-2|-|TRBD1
CASSLGTGSIPYEQYF
TGTGCCAGCAGCCTCGGGACAGGGAGTATCCCCTACGAGCAGTACTTC
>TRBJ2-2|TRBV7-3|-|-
CASSSRTAGELFF
TGTGCCAGCAGCTCCCGGACAGCCGGGGAGCTGTTTTTT
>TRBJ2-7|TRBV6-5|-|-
CASSYSAGTYEQYF
TGTGCCAGCAGTTACTCGGCCGGAACCTACGAGCAGTACTTC
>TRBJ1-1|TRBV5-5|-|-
CASSVVGTEAFF
TGTGCCAGCAGTGTGGTGGGGACTGAAGCTTTCTTT
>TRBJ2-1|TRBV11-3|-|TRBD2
CASRGYAGVHNEQFF
TGTGCCAGCAGGGGCTATGCGGGAGTACATAATGAGCAGTTCTTC
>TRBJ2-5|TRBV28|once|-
CAAHLIGETQYF
TGTGCCGCCCACCTCATTGGGGAGACCCAGTACTTC
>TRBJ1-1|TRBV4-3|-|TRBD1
CASSRRGQTNTEAFF
TGCGCCAGCAGCCGGAGGGGACAGACCAACACTGAAGCTTTCTTT
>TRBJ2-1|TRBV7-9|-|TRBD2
CASSSSQREKGEQFF
TGTGCCAGCAGCTCTTCCCAGCGGGAGAAAGGTGAGCAGTTCTTC
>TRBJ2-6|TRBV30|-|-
CAWSVWTASGANVLTF
TGTGCCTGGAGTGTCTGGACAGCCTCTGGGGCCAACGTCCTGACTTTC
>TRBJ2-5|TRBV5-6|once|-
CASSSLGAGAETQYF
TGTGCCAGCAGCTCCCTAGGGGCGGGGGCAGAGACCCAGTACTTC
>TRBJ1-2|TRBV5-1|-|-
CASSLEGYSYYGYTF
TGCGCCAGCAGCTTGGAGGGGTACTCCTACTATGGCTACACCTTC
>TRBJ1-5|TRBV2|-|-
CASSGINQPQHF
TGTGCCAGCAGCGGGATCAATCAGCCCCAGCATTTT
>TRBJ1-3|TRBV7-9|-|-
CASSSGRIDTIYF
TGTGCCAGCAGCTCAGGACGCATCGACACCATATATTTT
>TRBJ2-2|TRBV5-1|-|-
CASSVQTGESTGELFF
TGCGCCAGCAGCGTGCAAACGGGGGAAAGCACCGGGGAGCTGTTTTTT
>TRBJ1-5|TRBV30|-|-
CAWAGNSNQPQHF
TGTGCCTGGGCAGGGAATAGCAATCAGCCCCAGCATTTT
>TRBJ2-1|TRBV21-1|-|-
CASSKAPKKRPPGNEQFF
TGTGCCAGCAGCAAAGCGCCTAAAAAGCGGCCCCCGGGGAATGAGCAGTTCTTC
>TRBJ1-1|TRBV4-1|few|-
CASSKYTGNTEAFF
TGCGCCAGCAGCAAGTATACGGGGAACACTGAAGCTTTCTTT
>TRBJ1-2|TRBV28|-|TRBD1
CASISQGARGYGYTF
TGTGCCAGCATTTCACAGGGGGCAAGGGGCTATGGCTACACCTTC
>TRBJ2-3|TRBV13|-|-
CASSFSSTDTQYF
TGTGCCAGCAGCTTCAGTAGCACAGATACGCAGTATTTT
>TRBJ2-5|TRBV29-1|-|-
CSAVPEGTQYF
TGCAGCGCTGTACCCGAAGGGACCCAGTACTTC
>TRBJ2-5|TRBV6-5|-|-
CASTGQETQYF
TGTGCCAGCACGGGCCAAGAGACCCAGTACTTC
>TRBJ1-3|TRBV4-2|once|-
CASSQRPGLSSGNTIYF
TGTGCCAGCAGCCAAAGGCCGGGACTGAGCTCTGGAAACACCATATATTTT
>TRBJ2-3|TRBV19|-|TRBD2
CASSNRAGDTQYF
TGTGCCAGTAGTAACAGAGCGGGGGATACGCAGTATTTT
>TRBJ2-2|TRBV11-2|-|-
CASTLEGTYTGELFF
TGTGCCAGCACCCTCGAAGGAACATACACCGGGGAGCTGTTTTTT
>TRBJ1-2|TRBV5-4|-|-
CASSLGRGSIYGYTF
TGTGCCAGCAGCTTGGGGAGGGGCTCTATCTATGGCTACACCTTC
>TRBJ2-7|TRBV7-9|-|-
CASSSTAGDGSYEQYF
TGTGCCAGCAGCTCGACAGCGGGCGATGGCTCCTACGAGCAGTACTTC
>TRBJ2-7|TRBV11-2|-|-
CASSWTYEQYF
TGTGCCAGCAGCTGGACCTACGAGCAGTACTTC
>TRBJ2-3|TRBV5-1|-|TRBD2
CASSPYRGVELAADTQYF
TGCGCCAGCAGCCCCTACCGGGGGGTTGAACTAGCCGCAGATACGCAGTATTTT
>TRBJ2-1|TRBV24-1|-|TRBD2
CATSDMTSGRAGNEQFF
TGTGCCACCAGTGATATGACTAGCGGGAGGGCAGGGAATGAGCAGTTCTTC
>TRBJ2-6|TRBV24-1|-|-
CATSDSRGANVLTF
TGTGCCACCAGTGATTCGAGAGGGGCCAACGTCCTGACTTTC
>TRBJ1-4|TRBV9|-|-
CASSARGREKLFF
TGTGCCAGCAGCGCGAGAGGACGTGAAAAACTGTTTTTT
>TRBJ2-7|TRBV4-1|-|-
CASSHATGNYEQYF
TGCGCCAGCAGCCACGCGACAGGAAACTACGAGCAGTACTTC
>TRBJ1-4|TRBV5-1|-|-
CASSHGALANEKLFF
TGCGCCAGCAGCCACGGGGCGCTGGCTAATGAAAAACTGTTTTTT
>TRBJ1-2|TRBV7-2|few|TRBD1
CASSRGTGGYRGYTF
TGTGCCAGCAGCCGTGGGACAGGGGGATATCGGGGCTACACCTTC
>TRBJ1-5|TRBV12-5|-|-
CASGSLRLSNQPQHF
TGTGCTAGTGGCTCCCTAAGGCTTAGCAATCAGCCCCAGCATTTT
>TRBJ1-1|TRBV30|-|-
CAWQGSGVNTEAFF
TGTGCCTGGCAGGGATCGGGGGTGAACACTGAAGCTTTCTTT
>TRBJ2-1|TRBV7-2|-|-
CASSTGQRLSYNEQFF
TGTGCCAGCAGTACCGGACAGCGGCTCTCCTACAATGAGCAGTTCTTC
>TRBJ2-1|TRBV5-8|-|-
CASSLGLRDSNEQFF
TGTGCCAGCAGCTTGGGCCTCCGGGACTCCAATGAGCAGTTCTTC
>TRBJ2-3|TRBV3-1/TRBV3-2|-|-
CASSRRLGRGDTQYF
TGTGCCAGCAGCCGAAGACTGGGTAGGGGAGATACGCAGTATTTT
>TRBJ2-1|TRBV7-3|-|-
CASSTGYNEQFF
TGTGCCAGCAGCACAGGGTACAATGAGCAGTTCTTC
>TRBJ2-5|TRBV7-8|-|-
CASSSAETQYF
TGTGCCAGCAGCTCGGCGGAGACCCAGTACTTC
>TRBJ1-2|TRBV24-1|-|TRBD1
CATSQGANYGYTF
TGTGCCACCTCACAGGGGGCAAATTATGGCTACACCTTC
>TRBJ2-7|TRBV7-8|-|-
CASSQQLDKPYEQYF
TGTGCCAGCAGCCAACAGCTCGACAAGCCCTACGAGCAGTACTTC
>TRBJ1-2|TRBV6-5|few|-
CASSRDRSSYGYTF
TGTGCCAGCAGCCGCGACAGGTCCAGCTATGGCTACACCTTC
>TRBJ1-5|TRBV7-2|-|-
CASNRPNQPQHF
TGTGCCAGCAACAGGCCCAATCAGCCCCAGCATTTT